This T cell receptor beta chain is drawn from a study of blood T cell repertoires in COVID-19. CDR3 length: 17 residues. From germline, CDR1 is KGHSH and CDR2 LQKENI. Trimming removed 3 bases at V and 1 base at J, with 18 bases between. TCRdb's copy holds only in-frame clones and misses some; the assay was immunoSEQ multiplex PCR. The data contain around 140,000 clones, 70% to 85% of them seen just once; the ten biggest clones take up about a sixth. The specimen sequenced was peripheral blood. The chain has TRBV18 and TRBJ1-1, with a weak D call TRBD1 (5 bases). The TCR was taken from a woman aged 80 or older with acute or convalescent COVID-19. The chain's CDR3 is CASSPRQGGPRNTEAFF. DNA of the CDR3: TGTGCCAGCTCACCGCGTCAGGGAGGTCCGAGGAACACTGAAGCTTTCTTT.